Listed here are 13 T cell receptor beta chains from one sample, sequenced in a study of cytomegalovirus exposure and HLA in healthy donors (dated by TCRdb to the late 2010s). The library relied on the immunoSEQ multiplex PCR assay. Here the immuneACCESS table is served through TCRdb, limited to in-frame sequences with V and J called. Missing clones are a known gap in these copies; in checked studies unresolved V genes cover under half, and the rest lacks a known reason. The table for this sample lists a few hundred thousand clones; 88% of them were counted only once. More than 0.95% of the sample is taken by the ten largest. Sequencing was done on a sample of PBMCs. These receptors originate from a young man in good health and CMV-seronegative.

CDR3 sequence: CASSYVVAGGPDTQYF. The CDR3 DNA reads as TGTGCCAGCAGTTACGTTGTAGCGGGGGGCCCAGATACGCAGTATTTT. This chain uses TRBV6-5 with TRBJ2-3; 10 nucleotides agree with TRBD2. Germline V gene data show CDR1 as MNHEY and CDR2 as SVGAGI. V was pared by 2 bases and J by 4 bases, with 6 bases of the junction left unmatched. The CDR3 covers 16 residues.

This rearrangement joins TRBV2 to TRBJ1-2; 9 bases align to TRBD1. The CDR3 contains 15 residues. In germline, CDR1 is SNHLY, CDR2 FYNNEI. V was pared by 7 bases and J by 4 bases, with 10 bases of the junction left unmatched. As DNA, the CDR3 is TGTGCCAGCAACTCGGACAGGGGTTTTATCTATGGCTACACCTTC. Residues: CASNSDRGFIYGYTF.

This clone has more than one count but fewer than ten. As DNA, the CDR3 is TGTGCCAGCAGCAGCCTCTACGAGCAGTACTTC. Encoded protein: CASSSLYEQYF. The V call is TRBV11-2, the J call TRBJ2-7, with D hard to call. V was shortened by 5 bases and J by 3 bases, with 5 bases between the two germline ends. The germline gives CDR1 SGHAT, CDR2 FQNNGV. The length of the CDR3 is 11 residues.

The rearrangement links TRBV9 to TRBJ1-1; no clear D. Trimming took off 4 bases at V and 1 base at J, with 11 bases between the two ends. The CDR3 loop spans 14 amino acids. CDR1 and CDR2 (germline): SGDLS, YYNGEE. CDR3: CASSPPPGNTEAFF. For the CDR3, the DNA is TGTGCCAGCAGCCCCCCGCCCGGGAACACTGAAGCTTTCTTT.

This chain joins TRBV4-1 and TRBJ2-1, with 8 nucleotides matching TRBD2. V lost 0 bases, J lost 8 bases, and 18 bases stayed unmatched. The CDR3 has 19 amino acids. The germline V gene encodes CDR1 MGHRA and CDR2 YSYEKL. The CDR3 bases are TGCGCCAGCAGCCAAGATCAAGGCGGGGGGCCCCTCGGGGGGGATGAGCAGTTCTTC. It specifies CASSQDQGGGPLGGDEQFF.

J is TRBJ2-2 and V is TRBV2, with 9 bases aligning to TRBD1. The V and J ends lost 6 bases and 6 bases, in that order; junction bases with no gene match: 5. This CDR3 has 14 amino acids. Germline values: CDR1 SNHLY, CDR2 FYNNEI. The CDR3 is CASRPQGAAGELFF. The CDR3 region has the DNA TGTGCCAGCAGGCCACAGGGGGCAGCCGGGGAGCTGTTTTTT.

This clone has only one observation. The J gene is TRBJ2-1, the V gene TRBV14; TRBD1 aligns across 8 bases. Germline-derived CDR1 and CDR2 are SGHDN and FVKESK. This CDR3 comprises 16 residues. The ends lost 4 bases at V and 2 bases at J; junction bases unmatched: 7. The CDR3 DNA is TGTGCCAGCAGCCTTCAGGGGGCGCTGGCCTACAATGAGCAGTTCTTC. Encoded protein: CASSLQGALAYNEQFF.

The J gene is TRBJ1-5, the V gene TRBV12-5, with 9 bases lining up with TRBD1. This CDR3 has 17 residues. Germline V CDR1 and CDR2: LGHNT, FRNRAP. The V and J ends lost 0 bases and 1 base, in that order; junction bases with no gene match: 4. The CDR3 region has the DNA TGTGCTAGTGGTTTGGTATCCGGGACAGGGAGCAATCAGCCCCAGCATTTT. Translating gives CASGLVSGTGSNQPQHF.

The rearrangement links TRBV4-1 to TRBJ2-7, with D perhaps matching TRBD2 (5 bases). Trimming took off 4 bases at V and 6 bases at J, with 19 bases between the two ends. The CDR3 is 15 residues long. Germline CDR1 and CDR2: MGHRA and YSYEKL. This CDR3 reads CASSPAETPGSEQYF. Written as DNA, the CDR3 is TGCGCCAGCAGCCCGGCGGAGACTCCGGGGTCCGAGCAGTACTTC.

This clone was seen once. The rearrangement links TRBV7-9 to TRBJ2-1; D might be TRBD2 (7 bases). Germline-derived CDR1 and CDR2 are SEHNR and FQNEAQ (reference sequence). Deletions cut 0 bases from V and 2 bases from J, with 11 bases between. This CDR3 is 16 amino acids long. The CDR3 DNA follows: TGTGCCAGCAGCTTAGCATCGGGGGGCGCCTACAATGAGCAGTTCTTC. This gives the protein CASSLASGGAYNEQFF.

The DNA for the CDR3 is TGTGCCTGGAGTGAAAACGGAGGGATCACCTCGGGGACCACCATATATTTT. Translating gives CAWSENGGITSGTTIYF. The chain joins TRBV30 to TRBJ1-3; the D gene is possibly TRBD1 (5 bases). CDR3 length: 17 residues. The germline CDR1 and CDR2 sequences are GTSNPN and SVGIG (reference sequence). Trimming took off 1 base at V and 9 bases at J, with 25 bases between the two ends.

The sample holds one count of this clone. CDR3 in amino acids: CATSRPDKNTEAFF. The CDR3 DNA reads as TGTGCCACCAGCAGACCGGACAAGAACACTGAAGCTTTCTTT. The chain has TRBV15 and TRBJ1-1; tentative D call: TRBD1 (5 bases). Trimming removed 2 bases from V and 1 base from J, with 8 bases in between. This CDR3 has 14 amino acids. Germline CDR1 is LNHNV and CDR2 is YYDKDF (reference sequence).

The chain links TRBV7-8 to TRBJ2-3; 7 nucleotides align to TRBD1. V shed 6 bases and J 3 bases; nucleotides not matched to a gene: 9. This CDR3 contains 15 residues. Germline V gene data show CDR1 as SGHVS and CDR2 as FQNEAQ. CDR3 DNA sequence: TGTGCCAGCAGAACAGCAGGGGGAAGGACAGATACGCAGTATTTT. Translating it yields CASRTAGGRTDTQYF.